These 12 T cell receptor beta chains share one sample of origin, sequenced in a study of naive and memory T cell subsets. An equimolar mix of two oligonucleotides served as the beta constant-region primer for TRBC1 and TRBC2. Four rounds of PCR amplified the ligated cDNA using nested alpha and beta constant-region primers plus SP2. TCRdb reprocessed the UMI-ligation and nested PCR reads with MiXCR, giving one entry per CDR3 protein. Among roughly 80,000 distinct CDR3 sequences listed, roughly 9.3% were seen once. The sample comprised naive CD8+ T cells from blood. These receptors were obtained from a human donor in good health.

The J gene is TRBJ1-2, the V gene TRBV4-1, with D uncertain. The V end was cut by 3 bases, the J end by 4 bases, with 9 bases between. This CDR3 comprises 13 residues. The germline V gene has CDR1 MGHRA and CDR2 YSYEKL. CDR3 nucleotide sequence: TGCGCCAGCAGCCAGGATCCCGGCTATGGCTACACCTTC. Its translation: CASSQDPGYGYTF.

The V call is TRBV27, the J call TRBJ2-3; 10 positions agree with TRBD2. With 6 bases clipped from V and 2 bases from J, the junction kept 8 bases outside the gene matches. From germline, CDR1 is MNHEY and CDR2 SMNVEV (reference sequence). There are 16 residues in the CDR3. This CDR3 is CASSPRTSGYTDTQYF. The DNA for the CDR3 is TGTGCCAGCAGCCCCAGGACTAGCGGTTACACAGATACGCAGTATTTT.

Ten or more counts support this clonotype. V gene TRBV15 combines with J gene TRBJ2-5; TRBD2 agrees at 8 bases. The germline gives CDR1 LNHNV, CDR2 YYDKDF (reference sequence). This CDR3 spans 14 amino acids. Trimming removed 10 bases from V and 4 bases from J; junction bases left unmatched: 11. Here the CDR3 reads CAISSGPGGETQYF. CDR3 nucleotide sequence: TGTGCCATCTCTAGCGGGCCCGGGGGAGAGACCCAGTACTTC. The variable domain in full, with the rest retrieved from reference TRBV15 and TRBJ2-5, is DAMVIQNPRYQVTQFGKPVTLSCSQTLNHNVMYWYQQKSSQAPKLLFHYYDKDFNNEADTPDNFQSRRPNTSFCFLDIRSPGLGDTAMYLCAISSGPGGETQYFGPGTRLLVL.

This clonotype appeared many times. The chain has TRBV3-1 and TRBJ2-2, with D perhaps matching TRBD2 (5 bases). From germline, CDR1 is LGHDT and CDR2 YNNKEL (reference sequence). Trimming stripped 4 bases from V and 1 base from J, with 19 bases between. There are 18 residues in the CDR3. The CDR3: CASSPLSSGRGNTGELFF. The CDR3 DNA is TGTGCCAGCAGCCCCCTTTCTTCAGGACGGGGGAACACCGGGGAGCTGTTTTTT.

This clonotype occurred many times. The chain combines TRBV10-3 with TRBJ2-3, with D hard to call. Germline lookup yields CDR1 ENHRY and CDR2 SYGVKD. The CDR3 spans 14 residues. Trimming stripped 2 bases from V and 2 bases from J, with 8 bases between. CDR3 loop: CAISESVDTDTQYF. In DNA, the CDR3 is TGTGCCATCAGTGAGAGTGTAGACACAGATACGCAGTATTTT.

This clonotype was seen more than once but under ten times. The chain couples TRBV9 to TRBJ2-1; 14 bases map to TRBD2. Germline CDR1 SGDLS, CDR2 YYNGEE. V lost 4 bases and J lost 3; bases outside the gene matches: 3. The CDR3 sequence is 16 residues long. CDR3 sequence: CASSFGTSGSYNEQFF. CDR3 sequence (DNA): TGTGCCAGCAGCTTTGGGACTAGCGGGAGCTACAATGAGCAGTTCTTC. The whole variable domain, remainder taken from reference TRBV9 and TRBJ2-1, is DSGVTQTPKHLITATGQRVTLRCSPRSGDLSVYWYQQSLDQGLQFLIQYYNGEERAKGNILERFSAQQFPDLHSELNLSSLELGDSALYFCASSFGTSGSYNEQFFGPGTRLTVL.

This clonotype was observed many times. The chain has TRBV28 and TRBJ2-5; 11 positions agree with TRBD2. Germline values: CDR1 MDHEN, CDR2 SYDVKM. This CDR3 region has 15 residues. With V trimmed by 7 bases and J by 2 bases, 6 bases remained unmatched. The chain's CDR3 is CASTPGLAEQETQYF. The CDR3 DNA follows: TGTGCCAGCACGCCGGGACTAGCGGAACAAGAGACCCAGTACTTC.

The sample holds many counts of this clonotype. This chain links TRBV20-1 with TRBJ2-2; TRBD1 is a possible D gene (7 bases). This CDR3 has 16 amino acids. Germline-derived CDR1 and CDR2 are DFQATT and SNEGSKA (reference sequence). The V and J ends lost 0 bases and 7 bases respectively, with 18 bases between them. The CDR3: CSAREGGTGDSGELFF. CDR3 DNA sequence: TGCAGTGCTAGAGAGGGTGGGACGGGGGACAGCGGGGAGCTGTTTTTT.

The chain carries TRBV29-1 and TRBJ2-3; TRBD2 agrees at 9 bases. Germline V gene sequence: CDR1 SQVTM, CDR2 ANQGSEA. This CDR3 is built from 14 residues. J was trimmed by 3 bases and V by 3 bases; bases with no gene match: 4. The CDR3 loop reads CSVDAGGPTDTQYF. In nucleotides, the CDR3 is TGCAGCGTTGACGCGGGAGGGCCAACAGATACGCAGTATTTT.

This clonotype was detected a few times. This chain joins TRBV28 and TRBJ2-1; no clear D gene. Germline CDR1 reads MDHEN; CDR2 reads SYDVKM. There are 17 residues in the CDR3. V dropped 2 bases and J dropped 5 bases, with 19 bases sitting between them. CDR3 DNA: TGTGCCAGCAGTTTAACGATAGCCAGTTCTTTGAACAATGAGCAGTTCTTC. Translated, it gives CASSLTIASSLNNEQFF.

This clonotype was recorded many times. This chain joins TRBV11-2 and TRBJ2-1; 7 bases are a match to TRBD2. The ends lost 5 bases at V and 0 bases at J; junction bases unmatched: 10. The germline V gene has CDR1 SGHAT and CDR2 FQNNGV. The CDR3 is made up of 17 amino acids. CDR3 nucleotides: TGTGCCAGCAGCCGCCGTTTCGGCGGGAGCTCCTACAATGAGCAGTTCTTC. This translates into CASSRRFGGSSYNEQFF. The whole variable domain, remainder taken from reference TRBV11-2 and TRBJ2-1, is EAGVAQSPRYKIIEKRQSVAFWCNPISGHATLYWYQQILGQGPKLLIQFQNNGVVDDSQLPKDRFSAERLKGVDSTLKIQPAKLEDSAVYLCASSRRFGGSSYNEQFFGPGTRLTVL.

In this sample, this clonotype turned up a few times. The CDR3 loop reads CASSLGSTEWFF. CDR3 nucleotide sequence: TGTGCCAGCAGCTTAGGGTCAACAGAATGGTTCTTC. V is TRBV11-2 and J is TRBJ2-1; D unresolved. From germline, CDR1 is SGHAT and CDR2 FQNNGV. This CDR3 spans 12 amino acids. Deletions cut 1 base from V and 15 bases from J, with 13 bases between.